Sequencing of this T cell receptor beta chain was carried out in a study of technical replicates of blood from a few donors. The V gene lost 0 bases and the J gene lost 4 bases, with 21 bases spanning the gap. This CDR3 spans 18 amino acids. Germline-derived CDR1 and CDR2 are SGHDN and FVKESK. Using immunoSEQ multiplex PCR, the repertoire was profiled, and TCRdb retains in-frame clones only, with some absent. Of more than 65,000 clones listed, approximately 93% are singletons. The sequencing input was T cells isolated from PBMCs. The clonotype was recovered from a human donor in good health. The chain uses TRBV14 and TRBJ1-2; the D gene is possibly TRBD1 (5 bases). CDR3 region: CASSQDPRGGNPPYGYTF. For the CDR3, the DNA is TGTGCCAGCAGCCAAGACCCGAGGGGAGGGAACCCACCCTATGGCTACACCTTC.